Listed here are 7 T cell receptor beta chains from one sample, sequenced in a study of blood T cell repertoires in COVID-19 (TCRdb year 2020). Receptors were amplified or captured by the immunoSEQ multiplex PCR assay. TCRdb took this table from immuneACCESS and kept in-frame rearrangements with V and J called. Such tables lack part of the clones; where checked against another copy, unresolved V genes explain under half of the gap, and the rest is unexplained. A total of some 370,000 clones appear in this sample, 87% of them only once. The ten largest clones represent under 11% of the sample. Input material: peripheral blood. The receptors here all came from a woman in her thirties with COVID-19, enrolled during active disease.

V is TRBV5-6 and J is TRBJ1-1; D is ambiguous. Germline V lookup: CDR1 SGHDT, CDR2 YYEEEE. Trimming removed 5 bases at V and 1 base at J, with 12 bases between. The CDR3 is 14 residues long. The CDR3 region has the DNA TGTGCCAGCAGTTTCCTCTCAGGGAACACTGAAGCTTTCTTT. Translated, it gives CASSFLSGNTEAFF.

The chain is built from TRBV24-1 and TRBJ1-5; maybe TRBD1 (5 bases). The V and J ends lost 5 bases and 6 bases respectively, with 10 bases between them. The CDR3 spans 13 residues. The germline V gene has CDR1 KGHDR and CDR2 SFDVKD. The CDR3 loop reads CATSGEGIQPQHF. The CDR3 DNA reads as TGTGCCACCAGTGGGGAGGGGATTCAGCCCCAGCATTTT.

CDR3 loop: CASSPTGQGVDYEQFF. Here the CDR3 DNA reads TGTGCCAGCAGCCCAACCGGACAGGGAGTCGATTATGAGCAGTTCTTC. The chain links TRBV5-5 to TRBJ2-1; 8 bases are shared with TRBD1. This CDR3 region has 16 residues. The germline gives CDR1 SGHKS, CDR2 YYEKEE (reference sequence). V lost 4 bases to trimming and J lost 8 bases; unmatched junction nucleotides: 14.

V is TRBV5-1 and J is TRBJ2-3; 10 nucleotides line up with TRBD1. Germline V gives CDR1 SGHRS, CDR2 YFSETQ. The CDR3 is 16 amino acids. V shed 7 bases and J 2 bases; nucleotides not matched to a gene: 10. For the CDR3, the DNA is TGCGCCAGCGGTAAAACCGGGACAGGGGACACAGATACGCAGTATTTT. Protein product: CASGKTGTGDTDTQYF. Combining the CDR3 with reference TRBV5-1 and TRBJ2-3 gives the whole variable domain KAGVTQTPRYLIKTRGQQVTLSCSPISGHRSVSWYQQTPGQGLQFLFEYFSETQRNKGNFPGRFSGRQFSNSRSEMNVSTLELGDSALYLCASGKTGTGDTDTQYFGPGTRLTVL.

This sequence joins TRBV2 and TRBJ2-1; D perhaps matches TRBD2 (6 bases). The ends were cut back, 4 bases at V and 4 bases at J, with 11 bases in the middle. This CDR3 comprises 14 residues. The germline CDR1 and CDR2 sequences are SNHLY and FYNNEI. The chain's CDR3 is CASSGGLLYNEQFF. DNA of the CDR3: TGTGCCAGCAGTGGGGGACTTTTATACAATGAGCAGTTCTTC.

The chain couples TRBV4-1 to TRBJ1-2, with D maybe TRBD1 (5 bases). The ends were cut back, 4 bases at V and 3 bases at J, with 21 bases in the middle. CDR1 is MGHRA, CDR2 YSYEKL, per germline. The CDR3 runs 17 residues. CDR3: CASSLQSGTGEYYGYTF. The CDR3 region has the DNA TGCGCCAGCAGCCTACAATCGGGGACGGGAGAATACTATGGCTACACCTTC.

The chain employs TRBV2 and TRBJ2-5, with D perhaps matching TRBD2 (5 bases). CDR1 and CDR2 from the germline V gene are SNHLY and FYNNEI. Trimming stripped 5 bases from V and 5 bases from J, with 18 bases between. This CDR3 spans 15 amino acids. CDR3: CASSYYGVPGETQYF. The CDR3 DNA is TGTGCCAGCAGTTACTACGGGGTCCCGGGGGAGACCCAGTACTTC.